This entry lists 26 T cell receptor beta chains sequenced from one sample in a study of T cell changes during pregnancy in multiple sclerosis. Some clones are missing from TCRdb's copy, which holds only in-frame ones; the method was immunoSEQ multiplex PCR. The sample carries approximately 130,000 clones, 90% to 98% recorded once. The sample here was peripheral blood, taken after pregnancy. These receptors all stem from a female donor with multiple sclerosis, enrolled in a pregnancy study.

The chain uses TRBV2 and TRBJ2-5; 12 bases fit TRBD1. This CDR3 is built from 14 residues. Trimming took 8 bases from V and 5 from J; bases not matched to a gene: 6. CDR1 is SNHLY, CDR2 FYNNEI, per germline. DNA for the CDR3: TGTGCCAGCGGCCGGGACAGGGGGCCGGAGACCCAGTACTTC. Protein sequence: CASGRDRGPETQYF.

The chain joins TRBV19 to TRBJ2-7; 8 nucleotides agree with TRBD2. With 3 bases clipped from V and 3 bases from J, the junction kept 7 bases outside the gene matches. Germline CDR1 and CDR2: LNHDA and SQIVND (reference sequence). The CDR3 spans 15 residues. In nucleotides, the CDR3 is TGTGCCAGTAGTATTGAACTAGCGGAGATCTACGAGCAGTACTTC. This encodes CASSIELAEIYEQYF.

Written as DNA, the CDR3 is TGCGCCAGCAGCCAAGATGAAGGGGCCCAAAAAGATACGCAGTATTTT. It translates to CASSQDEGAQKDTQYF. The rearrangement uses TRBV4-1 and TRBJ2-3; D is perhaps TRBD1 (5 bases). The CDR3 runs to 16 residues. Per germline, CDR1 MGHRA and CDR2 YSYEKL. Between the trimmed V and J ends, which lost 0 bases and 5 bases, there was a span of 15 bases.

This chain joins TRBV2 and TRBJ2-3, with 7 nucleotides matching TRBD1. CDR1 is SNHLY, CDR2 FYNNEI, per germline. This CDR3 is built from 15 residues. Trimming took 4 bases from V and 0 from J; bases not matched to a gene: 4. CDR3 in DNA: TGTGCCAGCAGTGCTGGGACAGCTAGCACAGATACGCAGTATTTT. Translated, it gives CASSAGTASTDTQYF.

Note on this clone: One end of the junction fails to match germline, which may point to a read error. The CDR3 DNA reads as TGTGCCAGCAGCACATCCATGGACAGTTCCTTCGAGCAGTACTTC. It translates to CASSTSMDSSFEQYF. V is TRBV7-9 and J is TRBJ2-7; weak D call: TRBD1 (6 bases). The CDR3 totals 15 residues. Germline CDR1 SEHNR, CDR2 FQNEAQ (reference sequence).

This clone was counted once. The CDR3 nucleotides read TGTGCCAGCAGCTTTTTGGCCAGAGGGAACGGGGAGCTGTTTTTT. It encodes CASSFLARGNGELFF. The chain carries TRBV7-2 and TRBJ2-2, with D maybe TRBD2 (5 bases). V lost 3 bases to trimming and J lost 7 bases, with 15 bases between them. Germline V CDR1 and CDR2: SGHTA, FQGNSA. The CDR3 consists of 15 residues.

The DNA of the CDR3 is TGTGCCAGTAGTATAGGGAGCGGGAGCGTCGAGCAGTACTTC. Amino acids: CASSIGSGSVEQYF. The chain employs TRBV19 and TRBJ2-7; 8 bases fit TRBD2. CDR1 is LNHDA and CDR2 is SQIVND in the germline V gene (reference sequence). Unmatched junction bases numbered 5, after V lost 1 base and J lost 6 bases. CDR3 size: 14 residues.

The chain has TRBV5-4 and TRBJ2-2, with 14 bases fitting TRBD2. Germline V CDR1 and CDR2: SGHNT, YYREEE (reference sequence). The trim removed 3 bases at V and 4 bases at J, leaving 8 bases unmatched. There are 18 residues in the CDR3. This CDR3 is CASSSGTSGGGITGELFF. CDR3 nucleotides: TGTGCCAGCAGCTCGGGGACTAGCGGGGGAGGAATCACCGGGGAGCTGTTTTTT.

The J gene is TRBJ1-1, the V gene TRBV6-5; TRBD1 matches at 8 bases. The V segment lost 8 bases and the J segment 4 bases; nucleotides outside the gene matches: 12. This CDR3 has 15 residues. Germline CDR1 and CDR2: MNHEY and SVGAGI. For the CDR3, the DNA is TGTGCCAGCGGAATACGACAGGGGTTCGGCACTGAAGCTTTCTTT. Translating gives CASGIRQGFGTEAFF.

The genes are TRBV21-1 and TRBJ2-7; the D call TRBD2 from the table was never checked on the DNA. TRBV21-1 is assigned pseudogene status. The CDR3 loop spans 15 amino acids. CDR3 in DNA: TGTGCCGGATTAACCGGGGCTAGCGATGAGAATTTTCAGTACTTC. It specifies CAGLTGASDENFQYF.

V and J are TRBV29-1 and TRBJ1-3; D unresolved. Germline assignment: CDR1 SQVTM and CDR2 ANQGSEA. V gave up 6 bases and J gave up 1 base, with 7 bases separating them. CDR3 length: 12 amino acids. CDR3 in amino acids: CSVQASGNTIYF. The CDR3 DNA follows: TGCAGCGTCCAGGCGTCTGGAAACACCATATATTTT. The full variable domain, in which reference TRBV29-1 and TRBJ1-3 provide the parts outside the CDR3, is SAVISQKPSRDICQRGTSLTIQCQVDSQVTMMFWYRQQPGQSLTLIATANQGSEATYESGFVIDKFPISRPNLTFSTLTVSNMSPEDSSIYLCSVQASGNTIYFGEGSWLTVV.

The rearrangement links TRBV27 to TRBJ2-7; D ambiguous. V gave up 1 base and J gave up 4 bases, with 17 bases separating them. Germline lookup yields CDR1 MNHEY and CDR2 SMNVEV (reference sequence). The CDR3 consists of 16 residues. The CDR3 bases are TGTGCCAGCAGTTTATTGGTATCCGGGTTCAAGTACGAGCAGTACTTC. As protein: CASSLLVSGFKYEQYF.

The chain links TRBV9 to TRBJ2-3, with D perhaps TRBD2 (6 bases). Germline V gene lookup returns CDR1 SGDLS and CDR2 YYNGEE. CDR3 size: 14 residues. Trimming removed 4 bases at V and 6 bases at J, with 15 bases between. CDR3 bases: TGTGCCAGCAGCCAGACGATTGGGGGGGATACGCAGTATTTT. Amino acids: CASSQTIGGDTQYF. Full variable domain (missing parts from reference TRBV9 and TRBJ2-3): DSGVTQTPKHLITATGQRVTLRCSPRSGDLSVYWYQQSLDQGLQFLIQYYNGEERAKGNILERFSAQQFPDLHSELNLSSLELGDSALYFCASSQTIGGDTQYFGPGTRLTVL.

V is TRBV5-1 and J is TRBJ1-4, with no clear D. The CDR3 loop spans 16 amino acids. Trimming removed 0 bases from V and 0 bases from J, with 9 bases in between. Per germline, CDR1 SGHRS and CDR2 YFSETQ. The CDR3: CASSLAGLATNEKLFF. The CDR3 region has the DNA TGCGCCAGCAGCTTGGCAGGCTTGGCAACTAATGAAAAACTGTTTTTT.

DNA for the CDR3: TGTGCCAGCAGCTTTATCCTAGAAGAGACCCAGTACTTC. Translation gives CASSFILEETQYF. The chain links TRBV7-2 to TRBJ2-5, with D unclear. The CDR3 is 13 residues long. Germline CDR1 and CDR2: SGHTA and FQGNSA. The V and J ends lost 3 bases and 3 bases respectively, with 8 bases between them.

The chain recombines TRBV15 with TRBJ2-3, with 7 bases that match TRBD2. CDR3 size: 14 residues. Germline V gene data show CDR1 as LNHNV and CDR2 as YYDKDF (reference sequence). The ends lost 3 bases at V and 2 bases at J; junction bases unmatched: 2. DNA for the CDR3: TGTGCCACCAGCAGGCTAGCGGTCACAGATACGCAGTATTTT. Protein: CATSRLAVTDTQYF.

In nucleotides, the CDR3 is TGCGCCAGCAGCTTGGGAGAGGACTCCCGGCGGTCGGAAAAACTGTTTTTT. Translating it yields CASSLGEDSRRSEKLFF. This chain links TRBV5-1 with TRBJ1-4; unclear D gene. Trimming removed 0 bases at V and 8 bases at J, with 20 bases between. Germline V lookup: CDR1 SGHRS, CDR2 YFSETQ. This CDR3 spans 17 amino acids.

The gene calls are TRBV7-6 and TRBJ1-1; D unresolved. V lost 5 bases, J lost 1 base, and 11 bases lay in between. This CDR3 has 14 amino acids. Germline V gives CDR1 SGHVS, CDR2 FNYEAQ. The CDR3 DNA sequence: TGTGCCAGCAGCCTCGGAGACGGGAACACTGAAGCTTTCTTT. It codes for CASSLGDGNTEAFF.

This chain links TRBV7-2 with TRBJ2-7; 10 positions match TRBD1. CDR3 size: 14 residues. Trimming at V came to 11 bases and at J to 5 bases, leaving 12 bases not matched to a gene. Germline V gene sequence: CDR1 SGHTA, CDR2 FQGNSA. CDR3 sequence (DNA): TGTGCCTGCAAACCGGGACAGGGGAACGACGAGCAGTACTTC. Its translation: CACKPGQGNDEQYF.

The chain couples TRBV11-2 to TRBJ1-2; unclear D gene. Per the germline V gene, CDR1 is SGHAT and CDR2 is FQNNGV. The CDR3 is made up of 14 amino acids. The V end was cut by 1 base, the J end by 4 bases, with 10 bases between. CDR3 loop: CASSLGEGAYGYTF. In DNA form, the CDR3 reads TGTGCCAGCAGCTTAGGGGAGGGCGCCTATGGCTACACCTTC.

This rearrangement joins TRBV6-5 to TRBJ1-1, with 10 positions matching TRBD1. With 5 bases clipped from V and 5 bases from J, the junction kept 5 bases outside the gene matches. The CDR3 runs 14 residues. Germline V lookup: CDR1 MNHEY, CDR2 SVGAGI. This chain's CDR3 is CASSQADRGTEAFF. CDR3 coding DNA: TGTGCCAGCAGTCAGGCGGACAGGGGGACTGAAGCTTTCTTT.

This chain joins TRBV4-1 and TRBJ1-5, with 8 bases fitting TRBD1. The CDR3 covers 16 residues. The V gene end was trimmed by 1 base and the J gene end by 4 bases; junction bases not matched to a gene: 6. CDR1 and CDR2 from the germline V gene are MGHRA and YSYEKL. Here the CDR3 reads CASSQGGDRPNQPQHF. CDR3 nucleotides: TGCGCCAGCAGCCAAGGTGGGGACAGGCCAAATCAGCCCCAGCATTTT.

CDR3 DNA sequence: TGTGCCAGCAGTTTGCAAGGGGGAAGAGACCTGCGGACCATATATTTT. Its translation: CASSLQGGRDLRTIYF. V and J are TRBV28 and TRBJ1-3; D perhaps matches TRBD1 (6 bases). The CDR3 runs to 16 residues. Trimming removed 3 bases at V and 10 bases at J, with 22 bases between. Germline V lookup: CDR1 MDHEN, CDR2 SYDVKM.

This chain connects TRBV5-1 to TRBJ2-3; D gene unclear. Germline-derived CDR1 and CDR2 are SGHRS and YFSETQ. The CDR3 consists of 15 residues. The ends were cut back, 0 bases at V and 2 bases at J, with 10 bases in the middle. The CDR3 DNA reads as TGCGCCAGCAGCTTGGCCTTCAGGTCCACAGATACGCAGTATTTT. This codes for CASSLAFRSTDTQYF.

The chain employs TRBV29-1 and TRBJ1-1, with D unclear. The CDR3 is 12 residues long. Trimming left V 7 bases short and J 11 bases short, with 20 bases between. In germline, CDR1 is SQVTM, CDR2 ANQGSEA. The CDR3 region is CSARVADAPAFF. CDR3 nucleotide sequence: TGCAGCGCCCGGGTGGCAGACGCTCCGGCTTTCTTT.

This clone was observed once. This chain connects TRBV19 to TRBJ2-7; 7 nucleotides match TRBD1. Germline CDR1 is LNHDA and CDR2 is SQIVND (reference sequence). V dropped 3 bases and J dropped 1; count of bases not matched to a gene: 6. This CDR3 region has 15 residues. CDR3 in amino acids: CASSIGQGVSYEQYF. CDR3 coding DNA: TGTGCCAGTAGTATTGGGCAGGGGGTGTCCTACGAGCAGTACTTC.